These 30 T cell receptor beta chains share one sample of origin, sequenced in a study of low-dose radiotherapy and immunotherapy resistance in tumors. First-strand cDNA used TRAV- and TRBV-specific primers, covering alpha and beta chains. With a V-primer adapter and a constant-region primer, TCRs were amplified for about 20 PCR cycles. MiXCR, run by TCRdb on the reads, gives a single entry per CDR3 protein. The table includes tens of thousands of distinct CDR3 sequences, roughly 19% detected once. Noted time point: before trial treatment. Material: PBMCs, obtained before treatment. The receptor source for this set is a male donor with prostate cancer.

This rearrangement joins TRBV6-8 to TRBJ2-3, with TRBD2 matching over 8 bases. This CDR3 contains 14 residues. From germline, CDR1 is MNHGY and CDR2 SAAAGT. After removal of 6 bases from V and 4 bases from J, the junction contained 6 bases not matched to a gene. CDR3 bases: TGTGCCAGCAGCCCGGGGGGGGGGCCAGATACGCAGTATTTT. Residues: CASSPGGGPDTQYF.

This clonotype appeared many times. The chain's CDR3 is CASRRTEETQYF. The CDR3 DNA follows: TGTGCCAGCAGACGGACAGAAGAGACCCAGTACTTC. This chain joins TRBV12-3 or TRBV12-4 and TRBJ2-5; D is possibly TRBD1 (6 bases). The CDR3 consists of 12 residues. Trimming shortened V by 6 bases and J by 3 bases, and 8 bases separated the two germline ends.

The chain couples TRBV13 to TRBJ2-1, with 12 nucleotides matching TRBD2. Trimming removed 7 bases from V and 7 bases from J; junction bases left unmatched: 8. Germline V gene lookup returns CDR1 PRHDT and CDR2 FYEKMQ (reference sequence). The CDR3 totals 15 residues. The CDR3 sequence: CASIEGLAGGNEQFF. Here the CDR3 DNA reads TGTGCCAGCATTGAAGGTCTAGCGGGGGGGAATGAGCAGTTCTTC.

In this sample, this clonotype turned up many times. DNA for the CDR3: TGTGCCAGCAGTCAGACGGGGGAGACCCAGTACTTC. As protein: CASSQTGETQYF. V usage is TRBV11-2 and J usage is TRBJ2-5; TRBD2 might be the D (5 bases). Germline V gene data show CDR1 as SGHAT and CDR2 as FQNNGV. V was shortened by 6 bases and J by 5 bases, with 10 bases between the two germline ends. CDR3 length: 12 amino acids.

The chain carries TRBV20-1 and TRBJ2-3; 8 bases line up with TRBD1. The CDR3 loop spans 19 amino acids. After removal of 1 base from V and 3 bases from J, the junction contained 18 bases not matched to a gene. CDR1 and CDR2 (germline): DFQATT, SNEGSKA (reference sequence). CDR3 sequence: CSARAPHPRPGGLTDTQYF. As DNA, the CDR3 is TGCAGTGCTAGAGCACCTCATCCCAGGCCAGGGGGCCTAACAGATACGCAGTATTTT.

This chain links TRBV24-1 with TRBJ2-2, with 7 positions matching TRBD1. V shed 9 bases and J 6 bases; nucleotides not matched to a gene: 3. The germline CDR1 and CDR2 sequences are KGHDR and SFDVKD. This CDR3 region has 12 residues. CDR3 DNA: TGTGCCACCGGACAGGAGGCCGGGGAGCTGTTTTTT. Translation gives CATGQEAGELFF.

In this sample, this clonotype turned up a few times. This likely reflects a read error, since a far larger clone is one base away. The chain joins TRBV10-3 to TRBJ2-7; D gene uncertain. This CDR3 is built from 13 residues. Germline V gives CDR1 ENHRY, CDR2 SYGVKD. V was trimmed by 2 bases and J by 7 bases, leaving 12 bases between them. The CDR3 sequence is CAISEALYNEQYF. In DNA form, the CDR3 reads TGTGCCATCAGTGAGGCACTCTACAATGAGCAGTACTTC.

This clonotype has at least ten counts. The rearrangement links TRBV6-2 or TRBV6-3 to TRBJ2-3, with TRBD2 matching 13 bases. Germline V gives CDR1 MNHEY, CDR2 SVGEGT. This CDR3 has 18 amino acids. With V trimmed by 5 bases and J by 4 bases, 12 bases remained unmatched. For the CDR3, the DNA is TGTGCCAGCAGTGGTACTAGCGGGGGGGCCATCCTCGCAGATACGCAGTATTTT. Translated: CASSGTSGGAILADTQYF.

This clonotype was counted at least ten times. The rearrangement joins TRBV20-1 to TRBJ2-7; D is uncertain. The CDR3 is 11 amino acids. V gave up 3 bases and J gave up 4 bases, with 7 bases separating them. Germline CDR1 is DFQATT and CDR2 is SNEGSKA (reference sequence). In DNA, the CDR3 is TGCAGTGCTAGGGACCTATACGAGCAGTACTTC. It specifies CSARDLYEQYF.

This clonotype was counted only a few times. This chain uses TRBV27 with TRBJ2-7; 7 bases agree with TRBD2. The CDR3 is made up of 14 amino acids. CDR1 and CDR2 from the germline V gene are MNHEY and SMNVEV (reference sequence). Losses at the gene ends were 5 bases for V and 2 bases for J; bases not matched to a gene: 6. The CDR3 here is CASSPPSGAYEQYF. CDR3 nucleotide sequence: TGTGCCAGCAGTCCCCCCAGCGGGGCCTACGAGCAGTACTTC.

This clonotype appeared once. V usage is TRBV7-8 and J usage is TRBJ2-2; no firm D call. The ends were cut back, 1 base at V and 2 bases at J, with 5 bases in the middle. The CDR3 sequence is 14 residues long. CDR1 and CDR2 from the germline V gene are SGHVS and FQNEAQ. The CDR3 DNA reads as TGTGCCAGCAGCTTAGAACGCAACACCGGGGAGCTGTTTTTT. Amino acid sequence: CASSLERNTGELFF. The entire variable domain, with the rest obtained from reference TRBV7-8 and TRBJ2-2, is as follows: GAGVSQSPRYKVAKRGQDVALRCDPISGHVSLFWYQQALGQGPEFLTYFQNEAQLDKSGLPSDRFFAERPEGSVSTLKIQRTQQEDSAVYLCASSLERNTGELFFGEGSRLTVL.

This clonotype was seen repeatedly, ten times or more. The gene calls are TRBV29-1 and TRBJ2-1; a weak D match, TRBD2 (6 bases). The V and J ends lost 3 bases and 0 bases respectively, with 9 bases between them. Germline V lookup: CDR1 SQVTM, CDR2 ANQGSEA. This CDR3 has 14 amino acids. The CDR3 loop is CSVDGGSSYNEQFF. CDR3 DNA sequence: TGCAGCGTTGATGGGGGGAGCTCCTACAATGAGCAGTTCTTC.

This clonotype has ten or more counts. The chain combines TRBV7-8 with TRBJ2-2; 8 positions match TRBD2. J lost 2 bases, V lost 3 bases, and 5 bases had no gene match. The CDR3 extends over 16 amino acids. Germline CDR1 is SGHVS and CDR2 is FQNEAQ. CDR3 loop: CASSLLGLGNTGELFF. The DNA of the CDR3 is TGTGCCAGCAGCTTGTTGGGACTAGGTAACACCGGGGAGCTGTTTTTT.

This clonotype has a handful of counts. The chain uses TRBV20-1 and TRBJ1-5; 11 positions match TRBD1. Trimming cost V 5 bases and J 0 bases; bases outside gene matches: 9. The CDR3 has 17 amino acids. Germline assignment: CDR1 DFQATT and CDR2 SNEGSKA (reference sequence). CDR3 sequence: CSAGTGGQTDSNQPQHF. The CDR3 bases are TGCAGTGCTGGGACAGGGGGGCAGACCGATAGCAATCAGCCCCAGCATTTT.

As concerns this clonotype: Possible read error: a much larger clone is one base away. The genes are TRBV7-6 and TRBJ2-2; no clear D gene. V lost 5 bases to trimming and J lost 8 bases, with 12 bases between them. The CDR3 has 13 amino acids. Germline values: CDR1 SGHVS, CDR2 FNYEAQ. This CDR3 is CASSLMGKGELFF. CDR3 bases: TGTGCCAGCAGCCTAATGGGGAAGGGGGAGCTGTTTTTT. Drawing the rest from reference TRBV7-6 and TRBJ2-2, the complete variable domain is GAGVSQSPRYKVTKRGQDVALRCDPISGHVSLYWYRQALGQGPEFLTYFNYEAQQDKSGLPNDRFSAERPEGSISTLTIQRTEQRDSAMYRCASSLMGKGELFFGEGSRLTVL.

This clonotype was observed at least ten times. The chain has TRBV7-2 and TRBJ2-5, with D unresolved. CDR3 length: 12 amino acids. CDR1 and CDR2 from the germline V gene are SGHTA and FQGNSA. Trimming shortened V by 5 bases and J by 5 bases, and 9 bases separated the two germline ends. CDR3 sequence reads: CASSHSMETQYF. In DNA, the CDR3 is TGTGCCAGCAGCCACTCGATGGAGACCCAGTACTTC.

This clonotype has a count of ten or more. V usage is TRBV18 and J usage is TRBJ2-7; D not resolved. The CDR3 extends over 13 amino acids. The V gene's germline CDR1 is KGHSH and CDR2 LQKENI. V shed 3 bases and J shed 6 bases, with 12 bases lying between them. This CDR3 reads CASSPTVLGEQYF. CDR3 bases: TGTGCCAGCTCACCGACCGTCCTGGGCGAGCAGTACTTC.

In its sample, this clonotype was seen many times. J is TRBJ2-7 and V is TRBV29-1; 7 nucleotides line up with TRBD2. The V gene end was trimmed by 3 bases and the J gene end by 4 bases; junction bases not matched to a gene: 6. The CDR3 has 13 amino acids. Germline V gene lookup returns CDR1 SQVTM and CDR2 ANQGSEA. The CDR3 protein is CSVEFGGGYEQYF. In DNA form, the CDR3 reads TGCAGCGTTGAGTTTGGCGGGGGTTACGAGCAGTACTTC.

The sample holds many counts of this clonotype. The chain is built from TRBV21-1 and TRBJ2-3. TRBV21-1 is shown as a pseudogene. CDR3 length: 15 amino acids. CDR3 sequence: CASSKRSQRTDTQYF. The CDR3 DNA is TGTGCCAGCAGCAAACGCAGTCAGCGCACAGATACGCAGTATTTT.

This clonotype was observed at least ten times. The chain links TRBV20-1 to TRBJ2-5, with D perhaps matching TRBD1 (8 bases). V lost 3 bases to trimming and J lost 5 bases, with 19 bases between them. The CDR3 consists of 15 residues. Germline loops: CDR1 DFQATT, CDR2 SNEGSKA (reference sequence). Here the CDR3 reads CSASPDRVGGETQYF. CDR3 coding DNA: TGCAGTGCTAGCCCGGACAGGGTCGGGGGGGAGACCCAGTACTTC.

Note on this clonotype: A read error is the likely source, as a far larger clone sits one nucleotide away. This chain uses TRBV6-1 with TRBJ2-7; a possible D gene is TRBD2 (5 bases). V lost 10 bases, J lost 7 bases, and 26 bases lay in between. There are 15 residues in the CDR3. Germline lookup yields CDR1 MNHNS and CDR2 SASEGT. CDR3 sequence reads: CATPPRDSSYNEQYF. In nucleotides, the CDR3 is TGTGCCACTCCACCCCGGGATTCAAGCTACAATGAGCAGTACTTC.

This clonotype was seen more than once but under ten times. This sequence joins TRBV12-5 and TRBJ1-2; the D is unclear. CDR1 and CDR2 (germline): LGHNT, FRNRAP. V was trimmed by 1 base and J by 0 bases, leaving 6 bases between them. The CDR3 consists of 14 residues. The CDR3 sequence is CASGLDVANYGYTF. The CDR3 DNA reads as TGTGCTAGTGGTTTGGACGTCGCTAACTATGGCTACACCTTC.

Turning to this clonotype: A much larger clone lies a single base off, so this may be a read error. Lacking the conserved final phenylalanine or tryptophan, this CDR3 likely reflects a read error. The chain carries TRBV2 and TRBJ2-1; D is perhaps TRBD2 (7 bases). Germline CDR1 reads SNHLY; CDR2 reads FYNNEI. The V end was cut by 8 bases, the J end by 1 base, with 18 bases between. The CDR3 runs to 16 residues. CDR3 DNA sequence: TGTGCCAGCGGCAGGGTAGGGGGGGGGTCCTACAATGAGCAGTTCTCC. Its protein product is CASGRVGGGSYNEQFS.

This clonotype occurred many times. The gene calls are TRBV18 and TRBJ2-7, with D tentatively TRBD1 (7 bases). The germline V gene has CDR1 KGHSH and CDR2 LQKENI. The CDR3 loop spans 15 amino acids. V lost 0 bases, J lost 5 bases, and 14 bases lay in between. The chain's CDR3 is CASSPPGRGANEQYF. The CDR3 DNA reads TGTGCCAGCTCACCACCGGGCAGGGGGGCAAACGAGCAGTACTTC. Supplemented by reference TRBV18 and TRBJ2-7, the full variable domain reads NAGVMQNPRHLVRRRGQEARLRCSPMKGHSHVYWYRQLPEEGLKFMVYLQKENIIDESGMPKERFSAEFPKEGPSILRIQQVVRGDSAAYFCASSPPGRGANEQYFGPGTRLTVT.

This clonotype was detected many times. The V call is TRBV19, the J call TRBJ2-1, with a tentative D call TRBD1 (5 bases). Germline V gives CDR1 LNHDA, CDR2 SQIVND (reference sequence). CDR3 size: 14 residues. Trimming shortened V by 7 bases and J by 0 bases, and 10 bases separated the two germline ends. The CDR3 protein is CASTADISYNEQFF. The CDR3 DNA sequence: TGTGCCAGTACCGCGGACATCTCCTACAATGAGCAGTTCTTC.

This clonotype was detected only a few times. This CDR3 is CASNAGSGGPDTQYF. CDR3 coding DNA: TGCGCCAGCAACGCAGGTAGCGGGGGGCCAGATACGCAGTATTTT. This sequence joins TRBV5-1 and TRBJ2-3; TRBD2 aligns across 10 bases. The CDR3 covers 15 residues. The V gene's germline CDR1 is SGHRS and CDR2 YFSETQ. V gave up 6 bases and J gave up 4 bases; unmatched junction bases: 8.

This clonotype was found many times. The gene calls are TRBV7-2 and TRBJ2-1; 7 bases are a match to TRBD1. Germline V lookup: CDR1 SGHTA, CDR2 FQGNSA. The junction had 14 bases not matched to a gene; V was cut back by 5 bases and J by 7 bases. This CDR3 comprises 16 residues. CDR3 region: CASSPGTRGLRNEQFF. The CDR3 nucleotides read TGTGCCAGCAGCCCAGGCACGAGGGGGCTTCGGAATGAGCAGTTCTTC.

The CDR3 sequence is CASSGTYTRDEQFF. In DNA form, the CDR3 reads TGCGCCAGCAGCGGGACTTATACCCGGGATGAGCAGTTCTTC. This chain connects TRBV4-1 to TRBJ2-1; TRBD2 might be the D (6 bases). CDR1 and CDR2 (germline): MGHRA, YSYEKL. The ends were cut back, 5 bases at V and 8 bases at J, with 16 bases in the middle. The CDR3 spans 14 residues.

This clonotype was detected many times. The chain employs TRBV6-2 or TRBV6-3 and TRBJ2-3; 8 bases line up with TRBD2. V was clipped by 5 bases and J by 0 bases; unmatched bases: 7. Germline assignment: CDR1 MNHEY and CDR2 SVGEGT. The CDR3 covers 16 residues. In DNA form, the CDR3 reads TGTGCCAGCAGTCGGGGGGGCAGGATCAGCACAGATACGCAGTATTTT. This encodes CASSRGGRISTDTQYF.

This clonotype was seen a single time. This chain links TRBV12-3 or TRBV12-4 with TRBJ2-1; 12 nucleotides line up with TRBD2. The CDR3 is 15 amino acids. Losses at the gene ends were 6 bases for V and 4 bases for J; bases not matched to a gene: 4. The CDR3 loop reads CASSPTSGGYNEQFF. DNA for the CDR3: TGTGCCAGCAGCCCGACTAGCGGGGGTTACAATGAGCAGTTCTTC.